The 10 T cell receptor beta chains reported below all come from one sample, sequenced in a study of shared clonotypes between healthy human individuals. Only in-frame clones appear in the TCRdb table, and some are missing; sequencing was by immunoSEQ multiplex PCR. The table has 550,000 to 850,000 clones, roughly 72% seen once. Material: memory CD4+ T cells sorted from blood. The subset here: CD45RA-negative fraction. The origin of the receptors is a woman aged 25 to 39 in good health.

This chain joins TRBV29-1 and TRBJ2-7; 8 bases align to TRBD1. V dropped 4 bases and J dropped 1; count of bases not matched to a gene: 9. From germline, CDR1 is SQVTM and CDR2 ANQGSEA. The CDR3 length is 15 residues. CDR3 loop: CSVGRPGQASYEQYF. The DNA for the CDR3 is TGCAGCGTTGGAAGACCGGGACAGGCGTCCTACGAGCAGTACTTC.

A note on this clone: Other DNA sequences in this specimen translate into the identical CDR3. The chain couples TRBV18 to TRBJ1-4; no firm D call. Trimming took off 4 bases at V and 7 bases at J, with 7 bases between the two ends. Germline CDR1 reads KGHSH; CDR2 reads LQKENI. The CDR3 has 12 amino acids. CDR3 nucleotide sequence: TGTGCCAGCTCACGCGACACTGAAAAACTGTTTTTT. It encodes CASSRDTEKLFF.

This chain joins TRBV27 and TRBJ2-3; maybe TRBD1 (6 bases). The ends were cut back, 2 bases at V and 8 bases at J, with 20 bases in the middle. The CDR3 consists of 16 residues. Germline values: CDR1 MNHEY, CDR2 SMNVEV (reference sequence). The CDR3 loop reads CASSLTGFPTLVTQYF. The CDR3 region has the DNA TGTGCCAGCAGTTTAACAGGGTTCCCAACCCTCGTTACGCAGTATTTT.

CDR3 amino acids: CASRVQGPPYAEQYF. The CDR3 coding sequence is TGTGCCAGCAGGGTACAGGGGCCCCCTTACGCCGAGCAGTACTTC. The gene calls are TRBV28 and TRBJ2-7, with TRBD1 matching 7 bases. Trimming cost V 6 bases and J 6 bases; bases outside gene matches: 14. CDR3 length: 15 residues. CDR1 MDHEN and CDR2 SYDVKM come from the germline V gene.

V and J are TRBV28 and TRBJ2-1; weak D call: TRBD2 (5 bases). The germline gives CDR1 MDHEN, CDR2 SYDVKM. V dropped 5 bases and J dropped 6 bases, with 11 bases sitting between them. The CDR3 totals 13 residues. The CDR3 DNA is TGTGCCAGCAGTAGGACTGTCGTCAATGAGCAGTTCTTC. This sequence encodes CASSRTVVNEQFF.

This chain uses TRBV4-1 with TRBJ2-7; possible D gene TRBD1, 6 bases. The germline CDR1 and CDR2 sequences are MGHRA and YSYEKL. The CDR3 covers 14 residues. V lost 6 bases to trimming and J lost 5 bases, with 17 bases between them. The chain's CDR3 is CASSRTGTLDEQYF. In DNA form, the CDR3 reads TGCGCCAGCAGTCGAACCGGGACACTTGACGAGCAGTACTTC.

This chain uses TRBV7-9 with TRBJ1-1; no reliable D call. Trimming pared 5 bases from V and 4 bases from J, leaving 8 bases between. CDR3 length: 12 amino acids. CDR1 SEHNR and CDR2 FQNEAQ come from the germline V gene (reference sequence). The CDR3 here is CASSNMPTEAFF. The CDR3, as DNA: TGTGCCAGCAGCAACATGCCCACTGAAGCTTTCTTT. The complete variable domain, with remaining parts taken from reference TRBV7-9 and TRBJ1-1, reads DTGVSQNPRHKITKRGQNVTFRCDPISEHNRLYWYRQTLGQGPEFLTYFQNEAQLEKSRLLSDRFSAERPKGSFSTLEIQRTEQGDSAMYLCASSNMPTEAFFGQGTRLTVV.

Turning to this clone: The sample holds other DNA sequences that translate to the same CDR3. The rearrangement uses TRBV29-1 and TRBJ2-5, with 14 bases lining up with TRBD2. Per germline, CDR1 SQVTM and CDR2 ANQGSEA. Losses at the gene ends were 6 bases for V and 1 base for J; bases not matched to a gene: 10. This CDR3 region has 17 residues. The CDR3 sequence: CSVTGTSGREFQETQYF. The CDR3 nucleotides read TGCAGCGTCACCGGGACTAGCGGGAGAGAATTCCAAGAGACCCAGTACTTC. Looking up the rest from reference TRBV29-1 and TRBJ2-5 gives the full variable domain: SAVISQKPSRDICQRGTSLTIQCQVDSQVTMMFWYRQQPGQSLTLIATANQGSEATYESGFVIDKFPISRPNLTFSTLTVSNMSPEDSSIYLCSVTGTSGREFQETQYFGPGTRLLVL.

The chain couples TRBV5-4 to TRBJ2-3, with 7 bases matching TRBD2. Germline V gene lookup returns CDR1 SGHNT and CDR2 YYREEE (reference sequence). The CDR3 spans 15 residues. V trimming: 0 bases; J trimming: 4 bases; junction bases outside the gene matches: 5. The CDR3 sequence is CASSLARTRADTQYF. The CDR3 DNA is TGTGCCAGCAGCTTGGCCAGGACTAGGGCAGATACGCAGTATTTT.

The chain employs TRBV7-9 and TRBJ2-1, with 8 bases matching TRBD2. J gave up 5 bases and V 6 bases, and 9 bases lay outside the gene matches. This CDR3 has 15 residues. Germline CDR1 and CDR2: SEHNR and FQNEAQ (reference sequence). Here the CDR3 DNA reads TGTGCCAGCAGGAAACCCGGGACTAGGCACAATGAGCAGTTCTTC. Protein: CASRKPGTRHNEQFF.